The 8 T cell receptor beta chains below all came from one sample that was sequenced in a study of shared clonotypes between healthy human individuals. Sequencing was performed with immunoSEQ multiplex PCR; in TCRdb, only in-frame clones are kept and a portion is missing. This sample carries millions of clones, around 94% of them seen once, and the ten largest clones take over 0.12%. The material sequenced was naive CD4+ T cells sorted from blood. The subset: CD45RA+ positively selected. These receptors all stem from a man between 18 and 35 years old in good health.

The chain uses TRBV5-1 and TRBJ2-1, with TRBD2 identical over 8 bases. V shed 1 base and J 0 bases; nucleotides not matched to a gene: 18. The CDR3 length is 21 residues. CDR1 is SGHRS and CDR2 is YFSETQ in the germline V gene. The CDR3 coding sequence is TGCGCCAGCAGCTTGCGGGAGTACGAGACTAGCGCAAAAAGCTCCTACAATGAGCAGTTCTTC. As protein: CASSLREYETSAKSSYNEQFF.

This sequence joins TRBV27 and TRBJ1-5, with TRBD1 matching 10 bases. J was trimmed by 3 bases and V by 4 bases; bases with no gene match: 12. In germline, CDR1 is MNHEY, CDR2 SMNVEV (reference sequence). This CDR3 is built from 18 residues. DNA for the CDR3: TGTGCCAGCAGTTCATTAACCGGGACAGGGGCCTCCAATCAGCCCCAGCATTTT. This gives the protein CASSSLTGTGASNQPQHF.

V and J are TRBV18 and TRBJ2-7, with TRBD1 as a possible D gene (5 bases). There are 13 residues in the CDR3. V was shortened by 2 bases and J by 5 bases, with 10 bases between the two germline ends. Per germline, CDR1 KGHSH and CDR2 LQKENI. CDR3 DNA sequence: TGTGCCAGCTCACCATTAGGACAACACGAGCAGTACTTC. Protein: CASSPLGQHEQYF.

This rearrangement joins TRBV5-1 to TRBJ1-1; 7 nucleotides agree with TRBD1. The CDR3 loop spans 15 amino acids. J gave up 0 bases and V 7 bases, and 9 bases lay outside the gene matches. Per germline, CDR1 SGHRS and CDR2 YFSETQ. The CDR3 DNA follows: TGCGCCAGCGGCCATGGGGGACAGATGAACACTGAAGCTTTCTTT. Protein product: CASGHGGQMNTEAFF.

V is TRBV30 and J is TRBJ1-2, with D maybe TRBD1 (6 bases). Trimming stripped 0 bases from V and 6 bases from J, with 20 bases between. This CDR3 is built from 16 residues. The V gene's germline CDR1 is GTSNPN and CDR2 SVGIG (reference sequence). CDR3 protein: CAWSVPRDIDRDGYTF. The CDR3 region has the DNA TGTGCCTGGAGTGTCCCTCGGGACATCGACCGGGATGGCTACACCTTC.

Regarding this clone: This sample includes further DNA sequences coding for the same CDR3. This chain uses TRBV6-5 with TRBJ2-7; D gene unclear. V was pared by 2 bases and J by 3 bases, with 2 bases between. Per the germline V gene, CDR1 is MNHEY and CDR2 is SVGAGI. CDR3 length: 11 residues. CDR3 nucleotides: TGTGCCAGCAGTTACCTCTACGAGCAGTACTTC. Amino acid sequence: CASSYLYEQYF.

V usage is TRBV6-5 and J usage is TRBJ1-3; tentatively, D is TRBD1 (5 bases). V was trimmed by 6 bases and J by 2 bases, leaving 14 bases between them. The germline V gene has CDR1 MNHEY and CDR2 SVGAGI. The CDR3 spans 15 residues. CDR3: CASRSQGSAGNTIYF. The CDR3, as DNA: TGTGCCAGCAGATCTCAGGGATCCGCTGGAAACACCATATATTTT.

Notes on this clone: The sample has other DNA sequences that encode this CDR3 too. This sequence joins TRBV6-6 and TRBJ2-7; 7 nucleotides align to TRBD2. J lost 2 bases, V lost 0 bases, and 4 bases had no gene match. The CDR3 is 15 residues long. In germline, CDR1 is MNHNY, CDR2 SVGAGI (reference sequence). The CDR3 DNA follows: TGTGCCAGCAGTTACTCGGCTAGCGGAGCCTACGAGCAGTACTTC. Translation gives CASSYSASGAYEQYF.